This T cell receptor (beta chain) was identified during a study of blood T cell repertoires in COVID-19. V dropped 3 bases and J dropped 6 bases, with 9 bases sitting between them. The germline gives CDR1 SGHRS, CDR2 YFSETQ. This CDR3 contains 13 residues. Here immunoSEQ multiplex PCR was the method, and the copy in TCRdb shows in-frame clones only, minus some. The data contain roughly 52,000 clones, roughly 90% of them singletons. This chain joins TRBV5-1 and TRBJ1-4; D call uncertain. Material: peripheral blood. This sequence originates from a human donor in a cohort sampled during active COVID-19. CDR3 in amino acids: CASSSNFDEKLFF. CDR3 nucleotides: TGCGCCAGCAGCTCAAATTTTGATGAAAAACTGTTTTTT.